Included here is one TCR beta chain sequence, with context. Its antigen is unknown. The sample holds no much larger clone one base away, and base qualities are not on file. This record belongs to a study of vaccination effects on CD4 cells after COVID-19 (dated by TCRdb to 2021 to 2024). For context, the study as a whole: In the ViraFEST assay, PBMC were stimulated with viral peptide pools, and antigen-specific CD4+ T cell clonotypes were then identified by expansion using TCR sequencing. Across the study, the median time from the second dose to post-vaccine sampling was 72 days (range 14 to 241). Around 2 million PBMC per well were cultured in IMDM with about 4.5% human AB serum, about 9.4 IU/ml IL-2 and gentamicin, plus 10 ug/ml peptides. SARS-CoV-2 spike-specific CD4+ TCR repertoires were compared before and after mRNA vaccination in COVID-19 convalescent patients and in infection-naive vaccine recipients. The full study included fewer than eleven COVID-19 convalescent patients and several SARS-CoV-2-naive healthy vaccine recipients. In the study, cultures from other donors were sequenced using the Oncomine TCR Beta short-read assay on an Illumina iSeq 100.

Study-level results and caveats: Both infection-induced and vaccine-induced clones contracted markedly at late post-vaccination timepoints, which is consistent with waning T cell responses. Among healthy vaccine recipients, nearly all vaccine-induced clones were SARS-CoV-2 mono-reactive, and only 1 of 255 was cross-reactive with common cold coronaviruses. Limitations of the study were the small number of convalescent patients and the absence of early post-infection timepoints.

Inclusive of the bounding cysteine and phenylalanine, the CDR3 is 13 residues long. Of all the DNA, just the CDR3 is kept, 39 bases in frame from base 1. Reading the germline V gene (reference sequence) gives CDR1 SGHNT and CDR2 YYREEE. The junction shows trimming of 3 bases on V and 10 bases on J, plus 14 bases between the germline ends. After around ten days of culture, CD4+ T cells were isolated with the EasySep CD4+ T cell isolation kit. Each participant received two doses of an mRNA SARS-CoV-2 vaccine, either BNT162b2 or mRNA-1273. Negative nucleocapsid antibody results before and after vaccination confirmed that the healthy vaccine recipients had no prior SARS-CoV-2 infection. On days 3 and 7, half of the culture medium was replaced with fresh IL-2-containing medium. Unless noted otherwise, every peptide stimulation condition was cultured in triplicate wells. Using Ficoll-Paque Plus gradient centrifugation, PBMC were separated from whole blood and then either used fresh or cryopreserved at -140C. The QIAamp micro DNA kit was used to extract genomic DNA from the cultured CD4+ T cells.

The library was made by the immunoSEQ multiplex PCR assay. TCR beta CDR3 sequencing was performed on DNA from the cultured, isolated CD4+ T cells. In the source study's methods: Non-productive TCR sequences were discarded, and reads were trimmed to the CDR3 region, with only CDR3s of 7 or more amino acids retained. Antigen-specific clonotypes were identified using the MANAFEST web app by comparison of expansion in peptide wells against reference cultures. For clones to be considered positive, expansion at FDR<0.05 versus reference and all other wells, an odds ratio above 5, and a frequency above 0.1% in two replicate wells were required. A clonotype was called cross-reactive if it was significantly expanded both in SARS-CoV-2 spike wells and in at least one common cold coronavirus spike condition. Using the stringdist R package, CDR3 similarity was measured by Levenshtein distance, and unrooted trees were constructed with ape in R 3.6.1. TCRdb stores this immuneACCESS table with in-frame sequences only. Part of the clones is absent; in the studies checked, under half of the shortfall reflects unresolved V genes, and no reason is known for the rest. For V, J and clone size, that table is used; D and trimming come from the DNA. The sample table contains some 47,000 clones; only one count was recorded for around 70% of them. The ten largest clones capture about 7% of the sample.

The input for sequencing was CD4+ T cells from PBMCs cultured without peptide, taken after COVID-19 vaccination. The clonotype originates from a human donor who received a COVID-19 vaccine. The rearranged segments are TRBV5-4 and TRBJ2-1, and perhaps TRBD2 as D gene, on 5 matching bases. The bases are TGTGCCAGCAGCTCGGGAACCTCCGCGGAGCAGTTCTTC. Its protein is CASSSGTSAEQFF. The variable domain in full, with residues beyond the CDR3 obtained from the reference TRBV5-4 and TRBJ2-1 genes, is ETGVTQSPTHLIKTRGQQVTLRCSSQSGHNTVSWYQQALGQGPQFIFQYYREEENGRGNFPPRFSGLQFPNYSSELNVNALELDDSALYLCASSSGTSAEQFFGPGTRLTVL.